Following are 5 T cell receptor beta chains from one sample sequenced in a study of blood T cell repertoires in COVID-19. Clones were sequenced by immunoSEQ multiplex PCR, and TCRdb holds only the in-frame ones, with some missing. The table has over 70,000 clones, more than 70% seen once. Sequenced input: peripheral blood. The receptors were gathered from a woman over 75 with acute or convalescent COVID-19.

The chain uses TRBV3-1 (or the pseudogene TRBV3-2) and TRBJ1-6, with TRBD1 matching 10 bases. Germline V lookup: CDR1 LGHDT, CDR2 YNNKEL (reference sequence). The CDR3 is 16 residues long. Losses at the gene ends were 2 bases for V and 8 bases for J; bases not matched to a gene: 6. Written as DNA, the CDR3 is TGTGCCAGCAGCCAAAACCGGGACAGGGGTGATTCACCCCTCCACTTT. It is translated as CASSQNRDRGDSPLHF.

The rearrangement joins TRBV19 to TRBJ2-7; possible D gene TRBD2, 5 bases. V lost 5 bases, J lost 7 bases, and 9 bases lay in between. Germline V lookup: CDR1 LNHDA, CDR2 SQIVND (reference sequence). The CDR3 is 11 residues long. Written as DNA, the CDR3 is TGTGCCAGTAGTGCACTAGGGGAGCAGTACTTC. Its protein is CASSALGEQYF.

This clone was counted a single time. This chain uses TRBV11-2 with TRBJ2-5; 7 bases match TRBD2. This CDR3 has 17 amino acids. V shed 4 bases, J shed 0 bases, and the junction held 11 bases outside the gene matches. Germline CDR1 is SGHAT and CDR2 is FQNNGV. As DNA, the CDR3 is TGTGCCAGCAGCTGGGGGACTACCTCCCCGTACCAAGAGACCCAGTACTTC. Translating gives CASSWGTTSPYQETQYF.

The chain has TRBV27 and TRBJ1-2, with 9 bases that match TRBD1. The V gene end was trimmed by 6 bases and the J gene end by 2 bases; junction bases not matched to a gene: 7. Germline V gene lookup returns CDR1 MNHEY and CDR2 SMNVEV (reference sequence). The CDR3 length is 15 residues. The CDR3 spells CASRLGGQGNYGYTF. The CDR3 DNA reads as TGTGCCAGCAGGCTCGGCGGACAGGGGAACTATGGCTACACCTTC.

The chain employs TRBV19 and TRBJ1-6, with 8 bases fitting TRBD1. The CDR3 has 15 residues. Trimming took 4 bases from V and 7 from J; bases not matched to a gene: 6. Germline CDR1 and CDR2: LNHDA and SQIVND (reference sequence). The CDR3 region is CASSTDRGWNSPLHF. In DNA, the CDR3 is TGTGCCAGTAGTACCGACAGGGGATGGAATTCACCCCTCCACTTT.